This entry is about one T cell receptor (beta chain). Its antigen specificity is not known. It has no much larger one-base neighbor in the sample; base qualities were not kept. Other DNA sequences in the same sample also yield this CDR3. The data are from a study of graft-versus-host responses after intestinal transplantation (dated by TCRdb to the early 2020s). The study in broad terms: Multivisceral, liver-intestinal, or isolated intestinal transplants were received by the recipients. Every recipient was given anti-thymocyte globulin induction, followed by about three years of maintenance tacrolimus and steroids. After intestinal transplantation, graft-versus-host and host-versus-graft alloreactive T cell clones in the graft, circulation and bone marrow were tracked using bulk TCR-beta CDR3 sequencing. Alloreactive clones were identified by sequencing pre-transplant mixed lymphocyte reaction products and comparing these products with unstimulated pre-transplant donor and recipient T cells. Of the approximately 25 intestinal transplant recipients enrolled in the cohort, one of whom was a retransplant, a few patients without pretransplant specimens were excluded. A peak of at least 4% donor T cells among recipient peripheral blood mononuclear cells was the definition used for donor T cell macrochimerism. Instead of going to the commercial service, samples from a few later patients were sequenced in-house on an Illumina MiSeq and processed with MiXCR.

Including cysteine and phenylalanine, the CDR3 has 11 amino acids. Left in the record is the CDR3 DNA by itself, 33 bases read in frame from the first base. Per the germline V gene (reference sequence), DFQATT is the CDR1 and SNEGSKA is the CDR2. Results the study describes overall, beyond this receptor: Conclusions were limited by the relatively low number and heterogeneity of intestinal transplant patients. High GvH to HvG T cell clonal ratios were observed in the allografts of patients with donor T cell macrochimerism. GvH clones were detected in recipient bone marrow, and some appeared earlier in ileal mucosa or blood, consistent with an intestinal mucosal origin. Early after transplant, peak levels of circulating GvH clones were found to be associated with declines in HvG clones.

According to the study, the label for this sample's time point signals: cells obtained before transplantation from donor or recipient. CD3+CD4+ and CD3+CD8+ populations were FACS-sorted from unstimulated pre-transplant donor and recipient cells taken from spleen or lymph nodes. Receptor libraries were prepared by the immunoSEQ multiplex PCR assay. In most patients, genomic DNA was isolated using the Qiagen DNeasy Blood and Tissue Kit and sent frozen to Adaptive Biotechnologies for TCR sequencing. High-throughput TCR-beta CDR3 sequencing of genomic DNA from most patients was performed by Adaptive Biotechnologies. Per the source publication's procedure: Adaptive's ImmunoSEQ software was the source of the TCR sequencing data for fewer than 20 patients, while a few other patients were processed with MiXCR and VDJtools. To correct CD4 versus CD8 sorting errors, any sequence found in both subsets at a frequency ratio below 5:1 was removed. Because the origin of CDR3 nucleotide sequences shared between donor and recipient could not be assigned, those sequences were removed. To be classed as alloreactive, a clone needed at least 2-fold expansion over unstimulated cells and a minimum CFSE-low frequency of 0.002% (template counts) or 0.001% (read counts). Mappable clones were those detected in sequenced pre-transplant spleen, lymph node, or MLR CFSE-low populations of the donor or recipient. Cumulative frequency of alloreactive clones was calculated as a percentage of all sequences weighted by copy number. TCRdb obtained this table from immuneACCESS and retained in-frame rearrangements with V and J assigned. These tables miss some clones; where compared with another copy, unresolved V genes account for less than half of the shortfall, and the remainder is unexplained. That table gives V, J and clone size, and the DNA gave D and trimming. Across this sample there are around 100,000 clones, with 90% to 95% seen only once. The ten largest clones capture 1.2% of the sample.

This sample comprised unstimulated CD8+ T cells sorted from spleen or lymph node cells, obtained before transplant. The TCR originated in a human donor who was the organ donor for an intestinal transplant. The receptor chain draws on TRBV20-1 and TRBJ1-2, with TRBD1 tentatively as D gene (5 bases match). The DNA reads as follows: TGCACCACCAAGGACTCAGGGAGCGGCACCTTC. It specifies CTTKDSGSGTF.